This T cell receptor beta chain was sequenced during a study of blood T cell repertoires in COVID-19. Profiled with immunoSEQ multiplex PCR; TCRdb holds only in-frame clones, not every one. The data show a few hundred thousand clones, 70% to 90% seen once. Material for sequencing was peripheral blood. The TCR originated in a man between 18 and 29 years old with active or convalescent COVID-19.

In nucleotides, the CDR3 is TGTGCCAGCAGCTTGTTCGGGGGAAAGGACGAGCAGTACTTC. Encoded protein: CASSLFGGKDEQYF. V is TRBV5-8 and J is TRBJ2-7, with D perhaps TRBD2 (6 bases). V was shortened by 1 base and J by 5 bases, with 13 bases between the two germline ends. CDR1 SGHTS and CDR2 YDEGEE come from the germline V gene. The CDR3 runs to 14 residues. The full variable domain, rest sourced from reference TRBV5-8 and TRBJ2-7, is EAGVTQSPTHLIKTRGQQATLRCSPISGHTSVYWYQQALGLGLQFLLWYDEGEERNRGNFPPRFSGRQFPNYSSELNVNALELEDSALYLCASSLFGGKDEQYFGPGTRLTVT.